These 21 T cell receptor beta chains were all obtained from the same sample, sequenced in a study of spatial heterogeneity in lung cancer. TCRdb recomputed calls from the 5' RACE reads with MiXCR, one row per CDR3 protein. This sample has about 14,000 distinct CDR3 sequences, with roughly a tenth found just once. Time point indicated: sample taken at primary tumor resection. Whole RNA, which was extracted from tumor, nontumor lung tissue or frozen PBMC, was sequenced without any cell sorting. The source material was PBMCs, sampled at surgery. The receptors were gathered from a male donor with early-stage non-small cell lung cancer.

This clonotype was detected many times. This chain joins TRBV6-6 and TRBJ1-1; no firm D call. Trimming cost V 6 bases and J 0 bases, with 26 bases left between them. The CDR3 has 19 residues. Germline V gene lookup returns CDR1 MNHNY and CDR2 SVGAGI (reference sequence). CDR3 nucleotide sequence: TGTGCCAGCAGCCCACTCAGTAGCGGCTTCCCGGCGGTGAACACTGAAGCTTTCTTT. This gives the protein CASSPLSSGFPAVNTEAFF.

The chain joins TRBV6-5 to TRBJ2-3; 7 nucleotides align to TRBD2. V gave up 4 bases and J gave up 3 bases; unmatched junction bases: 28. The CDR3 loop spans 22 amino acids. Germline V gene sequence: CDR1 MNHEY, CDR2 SVGAGI. For the CDR3, the DNA is TGTGCCAGCAGTTTGGGCGGGGGTAAAGGCAACGGCACCTCCCGAAGAACAGATACGCAGTATTTT. Protein product: CASSLGGGKGNGTSRRTDTQYF.

This clonotype was seen many times. The chain joins TRBV19 to TRBJ2-5; no definite D call. The CDR3 loop spans 15 amino acids. V gave up 3 bases and J gave up 0 bases, with 11 bases separating them. CDR1 is LNHDA and CDR2 is SQIVND in the germline V gene (reference sequence). CDR3 protein: CASSIYTSNQETQYF. The CDR3 nucleotides read TGTGCCAGTAGTATCTACACCTCTAACCAAGAGACCCAGTACTTC.

The sample holds many counts of this clonotype. The gene calls are TRBV7-2 and TRBJ2-7, with TRBD2 identical over 7 bases. The V gene's germline CDR1 is SGHTA and CDR2 FQGNSA. The CDR3 totals 17 residues. The V segment lost 3 bases and the J segment 6 bases; nucleotides outside the gene matches: 17. The CDR3: CASSFPPAGSSSREQYF. CDR3 sequence (DNA): TGTGCCAGCAGCTTTCCCCCAGCGGGAAGCTCTTCTCGCGAGCAGTACTTC.

In its sample, this clonotype ranks as medium-sized (0.01 to 0.1%). The rearrangement uses TRBV7-2 and TRBJ1-2; TRBD1 aligns across 10 bases. The germline CDR1 and CDR2 sequences are SGHTA and FQGNSA. The CDR3 runs 14 residues. The V and J ends lost 10 bases and 8 bases, in that order; junction bases with no gene match: 13. CDR3 DNA sequence: TGTGCCATTCCAGATAGACAGGGGGCGGCCGGCTACACCTTC. It translates to CAIPDRQGAAGYTF.

Only a few counts were recorded for this clonotype. This sequence joins TRBV18 and TRBJ2-5, with no clear D. The CDR3 runs to 13 residues. The V end was cut by 5 bases, the J end by 0 bases, with 7 bases between. The germline V gene encodes CDR1 KGHSH and CDR2 LQKENI. The CDR3 nucleotides are TGTGCCAGCTCAGCGTCGTACCAAGAGACCCAGTACTTC. It encodes CASSASYQETQYF.

This clonotype was picked up many times. V gene TRBV11-1 combines with J gene TRBJ2-7, with 12 bases matching TRBD1. Germline V gene data show CDR1 as SGHAT and CDR2 as FQDESV (reference sequence). V was pared by 3 bases and J by 7 bases, with 4 bases of the junction left unmatched. This CDR3 has 14 residues. The CDR3 DNA follows: TGTGCCAGCAGCTTGGGACAGGGGGCTCGTGAGCAGTACTTC. Translation gives CASSLGQGAREQYF. Using reference TRBV11-1 and TRBJ2-7 for the parts outside the CDR3, the full variable domain is EAEVAQSPRYKITEKSQAVAFWCDPISGHATLYWYRQILGQGPELLVQFQDESVVDDSQLPKDRFSAERLKGVDSTLKIQPAELGDSAMYLCASSLGQGAREQYFGPGTRLTVT.

The table lists this clonotype with many counts. This chain uses TRBV10-3 with TRBJ2-2; D possibly corresponds to TRBD2 (5 bases). V was clipped by 8 bases and J by 1 base, with 11 bases between them. This CDR3 has 14 amino acids. Germline assignment: CDR1 ENHRY and CDR2 SYGVKD. The CDR3 nucleotides are TGTGCCATCCGGGGTAGTCGGAACACCGGGGAGCTGTTTTTT. Protein sequence: CAIRGSRNTGELFF.

By proportion, this clonotype is medium-sized. The chain combines TRBV19 with TRBJ2-2; 8 positions match TRBD2. Losses at the gene ends were 4 bases for V and 4 bases for J; bases not matched to a gene: 14. The CDR3 is 18 amino acids. Germline-derived CDR1 and CDR2 are LNHDA and SQIVND (reference sequence). In nucleotides, the CDR3 is TGTGCCAGTAGTACTCCCCCCGGGACTAGTTGGATCACCGGGGAGCTGTTTTTT. It encodes CASSTPPGTSWITGELFF.

This clonotype was counted many times. The rearrangement uses TRBV29-1 and TRBJ2-1; TRBD2 aligns across 11 bases. The CDR3 runs to 13 residues. The ends lost 7 bases at V and 8 bases at J; junction bases unmatched: 7. Germline CDR1 and CDR2: SQVTM and ANQGSEA. CDR3 nucleotide sequence: TGCAGCGCCGTAGCGGGAGGGTCGGATGAGCAGTTCTTC. It encodes CSAVAGGSDEQFF.

The J gene is TRBJ1-2, the V gene TRBV20-1; D gene ambiguous. The CDR3 has 11 amino acids. Per germline, CDR1 DFQATT and CDR2 SNEGSKA (reference sequence). Trimming cost V 0 bases and J 5 bases, with 4 bases left between them. Written as DNA, the CDR3 is TGCAGTGCTAGAGAGGATTATGGCTACACCTTC. Its translation: CSAREDYGYTF.

Ten or more counts support this clonotype. This chain links TRBV28 with TRBJ2-6; TRBD2 is a possible D gene (7 bases). Trimming took off 5 bases at V and 4 bases at J, with 18 bases between the two ends. The CDR3 is 17 residues long. Per germline, CDR1 MDHEN and CDR2 SYDVKM. CDR3 nucleotides: TGTGCCAGCAGTCCCCCCCTTCGGGGGGCCGGGGCCAACGTCCTGACTTTC. Amino acid sequence: CASSPPLRGAGANVLTF.

This clonotype has ten or more counts. The J gene is TRBJ2-1, the V gene TRBV19; the D call may be TRBD1 or TRBD2 (6 bases each). This CDR3 contains 16 residues. The germline gives CDR1 LNHDA, CDR2 SQIVND (reference sequence). Deletions cut 1 base from V and 6 bases from J, with 16 bases between. CDR3 sequence (DNA): TGTGCCAGTAGTATAGGAGGGGGGAACCTACGCAATGAGCAGTTCTTC. Protein product: CASSIGGGNLRNEQFF.

The chain links TRBV20-1 to TRBJ2-1; D possibly corresponds to TRBD2 (6 bases). Germline loops: CDR1 DFQATT, CDR2 SNEGSKA (reference sequence). V gave up 6 bases and J gave up 5 bases, with 20 bases separating them. This CDR3 spans 15 amino acids. In nucleotides, the CDR3 is TGCAGTGCCAGAAATCTAGCGAAGAAAAACAATGAGCAGTTCTTC. This codes for CSARNLAKKNNEQFF.

This clonotype is categorized as medium-sized. The J gene is TRBJ2-4, the V gene TRBV20-1; D is uncertain. V lost 6 bases to trimming and J lost 2 bases, with 5 bases between them. The CDR3 extends over 11 amino acids. The germline gives CDR1 DFQATT, CDR2 SNEGSKA (reference sequence). For the CDR3, the DNA is TGCAGTGCAGGCCCCAAAAACATTCAGTACTTC. It encodes CSAGPKNIQYF.

CDR3 in amino acids: CASSLGSSTRSYEQYF. CDR3 nucleotides: TGTGCCAGCAGCTTGGGATCTAGCACTAGGTCCTACGAGCAGTACTTC. The rearrangement uses TRBV7-9 and TRBJ2-7, with D tentatively TRBD2 (5 bases). V lost 3 bases and J lost 1, with 16 bases in between. The CDR3 is 16 amino acids. Looked up from germline, CDR1 is SEHNR and CDR2 is FQNEAQ (reference sequence).

The genes are TRBV27 and TRBJ2-1; D gene ambiguous. The V gene lost 8 bases and the J gene lost 8 bases, with 16 bases spanning the gap. CDR1 and CDR2 from the germline V gene are MNHEY and SMNVEV (reference sequence). The CDR3 is 13 residues long. CDR3 nucleotide sequence: TGTGCCAGCTTGGGTGCCCCATTCGATGAGCAGTTCTTC. Its translation is CASLGAPFDEQFF.

To note about this clonotype: This may be a read error, as it is one base from a much larger clone. The chain has TRBV19 and TRBJ2-3, with D hard to call. The length of the CDR3 is 15 residues. The V gene's germline CDR1 is LNHDA and CDR2 SQIVND (reference sequence). CDR3 sequence: CASRSRRSSIDTQYF. CDR3 coding DNA: TGTGCCAGTAGGTCGCGCCGTTCAAGCATAGATACGCAGTATTTT.

This clonotype was recorded many times. The rearrangement links TRBV5-1 to TRBJ2-7; no definite D call. The CDR3 sequence is 11 residues long. Germline V CDR1 and CDR2: SGHRS, YFSETQ. The germline V and J ends were trimmed by 1 base and 7 bases, with 6 bases remaining between them. Written as DNA, the CDR3 is TGCGCCAGCAGCTTGATGGAGGAGCAGTACTTC. Translated: CASSLMEEQYF.

Many counts were recorded for this clonotype. The chain employs TRBV7-7 and TRBJ2-5, with TRBD1 matching 7 bases. The CDR3 extends over 15 amino acids. V was pared by 5 bases and J by 1 base, with 7 bases of the junction left unmatched. Germline V CDR1 and CDR2: SSHAT, FNYEAQ (reference sequence). In DNA, the CDR3 is TGTGCCAGCAGCCCCACTCCAGGGGGCCAAGAGACCCAGTACTTC. Protein sequence: CASSPTPGGQETQYF. Filled out from reference TRBV7-7 and TRBJ2-5, the complete variable domain reads GAGVSQSPRYKVTKRGQDVTLRCDPISSHATLYWYQQALGQGPEFLTYFNYEAQPDKSGLPSDRFSAERPEGSISTLTIQRTEQRDSAMYRCASSPTPGGQETQYFGPGTRLLVL.

This clonotype appeared many times. V and J are TRBV2 and TRBJ2-1, with D possibly being TRBD2 (6 bases). The CDR3 has 16 amino acids. Trimming cost V 3 bases and J 7 bases, with 19 bases left between them. Germline V CDR1 and CDR2: SNHLY, FYNNEI. CDR3 DNA: TGTGCCAGCAGTGAGGGGATAGAGGAGGGGAGAAATGAGCAGTTCTTC. It is translated as CASSEGIEEGRNEQFF. Using reference TRBV2 and TRBJ2-1 for the parts outside the CDR3, the full variable domain is EPEVTQTPSHQVTQMGQEVILRCVPISNHLYFYWYRQILGQKVEFLVSFYNNEISEKSEIFDDQFSVERPDGSNFTLKIRSTKLEDSAMYFCASSEGIEEGRNEQFFGPGTRLTVL.